Presented here are 19 T cell receptor beta chains from one specimen sequenced in a study of identical twins. In TCRdb, the 5' RACE reads were re-called with MiXCR into one record per CDR3 protein. The table lists approximately 240,000 distinct CDR3 sequences, about 14% of them singletons. Input material: memory (CD45RO+) T cells sorted from blood. These receptors were collected from a woman under 30 in good health.

A single count supports this clonotype. The CDR3 coding sequence is TGTGCCAGCAGCTCCCCTCGGGAACTTACTCCGCGTTCTAGCAATCAGCCCCAGCATTTT. It encodes CASSSPRELTPRSSNQPQHF. The chain carries TRBV7-8 and TRBJ1-5; D call uncertain. V lost 4 bases and J 0 bases, leaving 25 bases between the germline ends. This CDR3 is 20 amino acids long. Looked up from germline, CDR1 is SGHVS and CDR2 is FQNEAQ.

The chain joins TRBV29-1 to TRBJ2-1; TRBD2 agrees at 11 bases. CDR3 length: 16 amino acids. V lost 7 bases to trimming and J lost 1 base; unmatched junction nucleotides: 9. Germline CDR1 reads SQVTM; CDR2 reads ANQGSEA. Here the CDR3 reads CSASLAGERSYNEQFF. The CDR3 bases are TGCAGCGCCTCACTAGCGGGAGAACGGTCCTACAATGAGCAGTTCTTC.

The rearrangement joins TRBV9 to TRBJ1-5; 7 bases align to TRBD1. Germline V CDR1 and CDR2: SGDLS, YYNGEE. The V and J ends lost 3 bases and 3 bases, in that order; junction bases with no gene match: 6. CDR3 length: 15 amino acids. Here the CDR3 DNA reads TGTGCCAGCAGCGACACAGGGGACCCCAATCAGCCCCAGCATTTT. It encodes CASSDTGDPNQPQHF.

There are a few counts of this clonotype. The chain couples TRBV9 to TRBJ2-1; 14 positions match TRBD2. CDR1 is SGDLS, CDR2 YYNGEE, per germline. The CDR3 loop spans 15 amino acids. With 3 bases clipped from V and 8 bases from J, the junction kept 4 bases outside the gene matches. CDR3 in DNA: TGTGCCAGCAGCGAGGGACTAGCGGGAGCTTATGAGCAGTTCTTC. Its protein product is CASSEGLAGAYEQFF.

The chain combines TRBV12-3 or TRBV12-4 with TRBJ2-1, with D unresolved. The CDR3 consists of 14 residues. V was trimmed by 6 bases and J by 9 bases, leaving 18 bases between them. The CDR3 is CASSPTSVVPEQFF. Here the CDR3 DNA reads TGTGCCAGCAGCCCGACAAGCGTAGTCCCTGAGCAGTTCTTC.

This clonotype was detected a few times. The gene calls are TRBV25-1 and TRBJ2-4; tentative D call: TRBD2 (6 bases). Per germline, CDR1 MGHDK and CDR2 SYGVNS. V lost 0 bases to trimming and J lost 2 bases, with 26 bases between them. CDR3 length: 21 amino acids. CDR3 coding DNA: TGTGCCAGCAGTGAATATAAAAGGCGGGATGACGCCCTGGGGCCCAAAAACATTCAGTACTTC. Protein: CASSEYKRRDDALGPKNIQYF.

This clonotype was seen at least ten times. This rearrangement joins TRBV5-1 to TRBJ2-3, with 7 bases that match TRBD1. This CDR3 comprises 16 residues. Losses at the gene ends were 4 bases for V and 3 bases for J; bases not matched to a gene: 11. The germline gives CDR1 SGHRS, CDR2 YFSETQ. DNA of the CDR3: TGCGCCAGCAGCGCAACCCCAGGGGGTGGAACAGATACGCAGTATTTT. Its translation is CASSATPGGGTDTQYF. Filled out from reference TRBV5-1 and TRBJ2-3, the complete variable domain reads KAGVTQTPRYLIKTRGQQVTLSCSPISGHRSVSWYQQTPGQGLQFLFEYFSETQRNKGNFPGRFSGRQFSNSRSEMNVSTLELGDSALYLCASSATPGGGTDTQYFGPGTRLTVL.

The sample holds many counts of this clonotype. The rearrangement uses TRBV28 and TRBJ2-1, with TRBD2 identical over 8 bases. The V gene's germline CDR1 is MDHEN and CDR2 SYDVKM. The CDR3 totals 14 residues. Germline trimming cut 9 bases from V and 3 bases from J; bases unmatched to any gene: 7. Here the CDR3 reads CASSGAPDYNEQFF. The CDR3 DNA reads as TGTGCCAGTAGCGGGGCCCCCGACTACAATGAGCAGTTCTTC.

The chain uses TRBV7-2 and TRBJ2-7, with D maybe TRBD1 (5 bases). The V end lost 3 bases, the J end lost 3 bases, and 9 bases lay between the germline ends. CDR1 SGHTA and CDR2 FQGNSA come from the germline V gene. CDR3 length: 13 amino acids. For the CDR3, the DNA is TGTGCCAGCAGCTTCGGACACAACTACGAGCAGTACTTC. Translated, it gives CASSFGHNYEQYF.

The J gene is TRBJ2-3, the V gene TRBV6-5; D not certain. The CDR3 runs to 14 residues. The germline V gene encodes CDR1 MNHEY and CDR2 SVGAGI. The V end was cut by 0 bases, the J end by 6 bases, with 10 bases between. The CDR3 bases are TGTGCCAGCAGTTACTCGAATGTAGGGGATACGCAGTATTTT. Protein product: CASSYSNVGDTQYF.

The CDR3 reads CASSATMNTEAFF. DNA for the CDR3: TGTGCCAGCAGCGCCACGATGAACACTGAAGCTTTCTTT. The V call is TRBV5-6, the J call TRBJ1-1; no clear D gene. CDR3 length: 13 residues. Trimming removed 4 bases at V and 0 bases at J, with 7 bases between. Germline loops: CDR1 SGHDT, CDR2 YYEEEE.

This clonotype was counted a few times. This chain connects TRBV7-2 to TRBJ2-7, with no clear D. Trimming left V 1 base short and J 6 bases short, with 13 bases between. CDR1 is SGHTA, CDR2 FQGNSA, per germline. This CDR3 has 14 residues. CDR3 protein: CASSLGSAWREQYF. In DNA form, the CDR3 reads TGTGCCAGCAGCTTAGGGTCGGCTTGGCGCGAGCAGTACTTC.

A single count supports this clonotype. This chain connects TRBV3-1 to TRBJ2-1, with D unresolved. The CDR3 is 13 amino acids. Germline loops: CDR1 LGHDT, CDR2 YNNKEL (reference sequence). Trimming left V 3 bases short and J 10 bases short, with 13 bases between. CDR3 in DNA: TGTGCCAGCAGCCAGAGACCCAGCAGGGAGCAGTTCTTC. Translating gives CASSQRPSREQFF.

This clonotype has only a few counts. The chain joins TRBV10-3 to TRBJ2-7; perhaps TRBD1 as D (6 bases). CDR1 is ENHRY and CDR2 is SYGVKD in the germline V gene. The V and J ends lost 3 bases and 6 bases respectively, with 12 bases between them. CDR3 length equals 13 residues. CDR3 sequence (DNA): TGTGCCATCAGTGAAAAGGGGGTGGGCGAGCAGTACTTC. Its protein is CAISEKGVGEQYF.

The gene calls are TRBV12-3 or TRBV12-4 and TRBJ1-2; D is perhaps TRBD1 (6 bases). This CDR3 has 14 amino acids. The V gene lost 2 bases and the J gene lost 6 bases, with 13 bases spanning the gap. The CDR3 loop reads CASSLHGRGDGYTF. The CDR3 nucleotides are TGTGCCAGCAGTTTACATGGCAGGGGTGATGGCTACACCTTC.

V gene TRBV6-5 combines with J gene TRBJ2-3, with 7 bases matching TRBD1. V was pared by 6 bases and J by 8 bases, with 2 bases of the junction left unmatched. In germline, CDR1 is MNHEY, CDR2 SVGAGI. This CDR3 region has 11 residues. The CDR3 bases are TGTGCCAGCAGAGCAGGGGGTACGCAGTATTTT. Protein: CASRAGGTQYF.

This clonotype has at least ten counts. Written as DNA, the CDR3 is TGTGCCATCACCGACAGGGTCCAGGCTGGGGCCAACGTCCTGACTTTC. Its protein is CAITDRVQAGANVLTF. The chain recombines TRBV10-3 with TRBJ2-6; 7 bases map to TRBD1. Germline V gives CDR1 ENHRY, CDR2 SYGVKD. The V and J ends lost 7 bases and 2 bases, in that order; junction bases with no gene match: 8. The CDR3 is 16 residues long.

This clonotype has only a few counts. This chain joins TRBV28 and TRBJ2-1, with 8 bases lining up with TRBD1. Germline V gene sequence: CDR1 MDHEN, CDR2 SYDVKM. The V gene end was trimmed by 7 bases and the J gene end by 4 bases; junction bases not matched to a gene: 6. The CDR3 loop spans 14 amino acids. CDR3 sequence: CASNMNRGYNEQFF. DNA of the CDR3: TGTGCCAGCAACATGAACAGGGGGTACAATGAGCAGTTCTTC.

V and J are TRBV7-9 and TRBJ2-4; D is unresolved. V was clipped by 4 bases and J by 0 bases, with 10 bases between them. CDR1 is SEHNR, CDR2 FQNEAQ, per germline (reference sequence). The CDR3 has 15 residues. The CDR3 is CASSYDGLAKNIQYF. The DNA of the CDR3 is TGTGCCAGCAGCTACGACGGCCTAGCCAAAAACATTCAGTACTTC.